These 17 T cell receptor beta chains originate from one sample sequenced in a study of blood T cell repertoires in COVID-19 (dated by TCRdb to 2018 to 2021). Receptor libraries were prepared by the immunoSEQ multiplex PCR assay. TCRdb's version of the immuneACCESS table is confined to in-frame rearrangements and falls short of the full clone set. An unresolved V gene accounts for under half of the shortfall where checked; the remainder is of unknown origin. Here the sample has hundreds of thousands of clones; 85% occur a single time. 2% to 3% of the sample goes to the ten largest clones. Sample: PBMCs or T cells enriched from blood (not recorded which). These receptors were obtained from a woman in her fifties or sixties who had recovered from COVID-19.

This clone was observed a few times. This chain joins TRBV7-6 and TRBJ1-4; 9 bases agree with TRBD1. The germline V gene encodes CDR1 SGHVS and CDR2 FNYEAQ. Trimming at V came to 0 bases and at J to 7 bases, leaving 3 bases not matched to a gene. CDR3 length: 15 amino acids. CDR3 in DNA: TGTGCCAGCAGCTTAGCCGGGACAGGGCCTGAAAAACTGTTTTTT. Its translation is CASSLAGTGPEKLFF.

This clone was picked up a small number of times. The chain is built from TRBV7-3 and TRBJ1-2; 7 bases fit TRBD1. Germline V lookup: CDR1 SGHTA, CDR2 FQGTGA. After removal of 5 bases from V and 2 bases from J, the junction contained 2 bases not matched to a gene. The CDR3 is 13 residues long. CDR3 sequence reads: CASSRDSNYGYTF. In DNA form, the CDR3 reads TGTGCCAGCAGCCGGGACAGCAACTATGGCTACACCTTC.

The gene calls are TRBV24-1 and TRBJ1-5; possibly TRBD1 for D (6 bases). This CDR3 has 16 residues. Germline V lookup: CDR1 KGHDR, CDR2 SFDVKD. Trimming took 12 bases from V and 0 from J, leaving 20 bases between them. The DNA for the CDR3 is TGTGCCTCGGGCCCCGGGGGGGCTTATAGCAATCAGCCCCAGCATTTT. Translation gives CASGPGGAYSNQPQHF.

This clone was seen more than once but under ten times. This chain connects TRBV20-1 to TRBJ2-5; D is possibly TRBD1 (5 bases). Between the trimmed V and J ends, which lost 6 bases and 5 bases, there was a span of 10 bases. The CDR3 has 11 residues. The germline V gene has CDR1 DFQATT and CDR2 SNEGSKA (reference sequence). The chain's CDR3 is CSARPGETQYF. The CDR3 coding sequence is TGCAGTGCCCGTCCAGGGGAGACCCAGTACTTC.

This clone was observed once. The chain links TRBV2 to TRBJ2-2; possible D gene TRBD2, 7 bases. V shed 11 bases and J shed 9 bases, with 28 bases lying between them. This CDR3 has 16 residues. The germline gives CDR1 SNHLY, CDR2 FYNNEI. The CDR3 protein is CAPRIRGGGANWELFF. In nucleotides, the CDR3 is TGTGCCCCCAGGATTCGGGGAGGGGGGGCCAACTGGGAGCTGTTTTTT.

This chain connects TRBV29-1 to TRBJ1-2; D ambiguous. The CDR3 covers 12 residues. With 0 bases removed from V and 3 bases from J, the gap between germline ends came to 5 bases. Germline V gene sequence: CDR1 SQVTM, CDR2 ANQGSEA. CDR3 sequence: CSVEDLHYGYTF. CDR3 coding DNA: TGCAGCGTTGAAGATCTTCACTATGGCTACACCTTC.

As concerns this clone: This sample includes further DNA sequences coding for the same CDR3. The chain is built from TRBV6-5 and TRBJ2-5, with TRBD1 as a possible D gene (6 bases). V was clipped by 2 bases and J by 2 bases, with 12 bases between them. The CDR3 is 15 amino acids. In germline, CDR1 is MNHEY, CDR2 SVGAGI. The CDR3 nucleotides are TGTGCCAGCAGTTACGGTACAGGGCCTCAAGAGACCCAGTACTTC. Encoded protein: CASSYGTGPQETQYF.

The chain combines TRBV12-3 or TRBV12-4 with TRBJ1-4, with 8 bases identical to TRBD1. The CDR3 has 12 amino acids. V lost 6 bases and J lost 11; bases outside the gene matches: 5. The CDR3 nucleotides are TGTGCCAGCAGAACGACAGGGGCGAAACTGTTTTTT. Translation: CASRTTGAKLFF.

The chain is built from TRBV27 and TRBJ2-1; 11 bases map to TRBD2. Germline-derived CDR1 and CDR2 are MNHEY and SMNVEV (reference sequence). The V and J ends lost 6 bases and 7 bases, in that order; junction bases with no gene match: 11. The CDR3 length is 16 residues. The CDR3 region has the DNA TGTGCCAGCAGAGATCTAGCGGGGGGTGCCCTGAATGAGCAGTTCTTC. Protein: CASRDLAGGALNEQFF.

This sequence joins TRBV11-2 and TRBJ2-1; TRBD2 matches 9 bases. Germline CDR1 and CDR2: SGHAT and FQNNGV. The CDR3 is 14 residues long. Trimming at V came to 5 bases and at J to 4 bases, leaving 3 bases not matched to a gene. The CDR3 DNA follows: TGTGCCAGCAGCGCTAGCGGGGTATACAATGAGCAGTTCTTC. Translation gives CASSASGVYNEQFF. Supplemented by reference TRBV11-2 and TRBJ2-1, the full variable domain reads EAGVAQSPRYKIIEKRQSVAFWCNPISGHATLYWYQQILGQGPKLLIQFQNNGVVDDSQLPKDRFSAERLKGVDSTLKIQPAKLEDSAVYLCASSASGVYNEQFFGPGTRLTVL.

The J gene is TRBJ2-7, the V gene TRBV27; 8 bases map to TRBD2. CDR1 and CDR2 (germline): MNHEY, SMNVEV (reference sequence). The CDR3 has 15 residues. The V gene end was trimmed by 1 base and the J gene end by 4 bases; junction bases not matched to a gene: 6. CDR3 region: CASSLYGRAGYEQYF. The CDR3 DNA sequence: TGTGCCAGCAGTTTATACGGGAGGGCCGGGTACGAGCAGTACTTC.

V and J are TRBV15 and TRBJ2-2; 7 bases agree with TRBD2. CDR1 LNHNV and CDR2 YYDKDF come from the germline V gene (reference sequence). V lost 5 bases, J lost 5 bases, and 5 bases stayed unmatched. The CDR3 totals 14 residues. The CDR3 nucleotides are TGTGCCACCAGCTCTAGCGGCCTTACCGGGGAGCTGTTTTTT. It codes for CATSSSGLTGELFF.

V is TRBV4-2 and J is TRBJ2-1, with D possibly matching TRBD2 (6 bases). The CDR3 sequence is 19 residues long. Between the trimmed V and J ends, which lost 4 bases and 4 bases, there was a span of 26 bases. Germline lookup yields CDR1 LGHNA and CDR2 YNFKEQ. CDR3 sequence: CASSRVGASRSGGYNEQFF. DNA for the CDR3: TGTGCCAGCAGCCGAGTTGGCGCTAGCCGGAGTGGGGGGTACAATGAGCAGTTCTTC.

The V call is TRBV6-2 or TRBV6-3, the J call TRBJ1-5; 9 bases fit TRBD1. The germline V gene has CDR1 MNHEY and CDR2 SVGEGT. The CDR3 has 15 amino acids. Germline trimming cut 2 bases from V and 6 bases from J; bases unmatched to any gene: 5. CDR3 in DNA: TGTGCCAGCAGTTACAACAGGGGGCGAGGTCAGCCCCAGCATTTT. Translating gives CASSYNRGRGQPQHF.

The chain recombines TRBV4-1 with TRBJ1-2; a weak D match, TRBD1 (6 bases). Trimming shortened V by 0 bases and J by 4 bases, and 18 bases separated the two germline ends. From germline, CDR1 is MGHRA and CDR2 YSYEKL. The CDR3 contains 17 residues. CDR3 sequence: CASSQDPPGGGPYGYTF. CDR3 DNA sequence: TGCGCCAGCAGCCAAGATCCGCCGGGGGGCGGACCCTATGGCTACACCTTC.

The chain couples TRBV14 to TRBJ2-3; 13 nucleotides match TRBD2. V gave up 3 bases and J gave up 5 bases; unmatched junction bases: 5. CDR1 is SGHDN, CDR2 FVKESK, per germline. The length of the CDR3 is 16 residues. This CDR3 reads CASSQRLAGGGDTQYF. CDR3 DNA sequence: TGTGCCAGCAGCCAGAGACTAGCGGGGGGAGGAGATACGCAGTATTTT. Variable domain in full (rest from reference TRBV14 and TRBJ2-3): EAGVTQFPSHSVIEKGQTVTLRCDPISGHDNLYWYRRVMGKEIKFLLHFVKESKQDESGMPNNRFLAERTGGTYSTLKVQPAELEDSGVYFCASSQRLAGGGDTQYFGPGTRLTVL.

J is TRBJ2-1 and V is TRBV10-2; 7 nucleotides match TRBD2. Germline V gene sequence: CDR1 WSHSY, CDR2 SAAADI. J gave up 1 base and V 6 bases, and 9 bases lay outside the gene matches. This CDR3 has 16 residues. The CDR3 protein is CASRRGGSGSYNEQFF. The CDR3 coding sequence is TGCGCCAGCAGAAGAGGCGGTAGCGGGTCCTACAATGAGCAGTTCTTC.